These 2 T cell receptor beta chains came from one sample sequenced in a study of cytomegalovirus exposure and HLA in healthy donors. PCR was performed using 60 Vbeta and 13 Jbeta primers. Method: immunoSEQ multiplex PCR; TCRdb's copy keeps in-frame clones and lacks some. In all, the sample yields 150,000 to 200,000 clones. What was sequenced was PBMCs. The origin of the receptors is a man aged 25-40 years in good health and CMV-seronegative.

The CDR3 sequence: CASTWRASTAYEQYF. The CDR3 DNA sequence: TGTGCCAGCACCTGGAGGGCCTCGACAGCTTACGAGCAGTACTTC. The genes are TRBV6-4 and TRBJ2-7; possibly TRBD2 for D (6 bases). V dropped 7 bases and J dropped 4 bases, with 20 bases sitting between them. The CDR3 has 15 amino acids. Germline lookup yields CDR1 MRHNA and CDR2 SNTAGT.

V is TRBV7-2 and J is TRBJ1-1; 9 nucleotides match TRBD1. The junction had 5 bases not matched to a gene; V was cut back by 5 bases and J by 1 base. CDR1 is SGHTA and CDR2 is FQGNSA in the germline V gene. CDR3 length: 15 residues. CDR3 residues: CASSVNRGPNTEAFF. CDR3 coding DNA: TGTGCCAGCAGCGTCAACAGGGGGCCGAACACTGAAGCTTTCTTT.